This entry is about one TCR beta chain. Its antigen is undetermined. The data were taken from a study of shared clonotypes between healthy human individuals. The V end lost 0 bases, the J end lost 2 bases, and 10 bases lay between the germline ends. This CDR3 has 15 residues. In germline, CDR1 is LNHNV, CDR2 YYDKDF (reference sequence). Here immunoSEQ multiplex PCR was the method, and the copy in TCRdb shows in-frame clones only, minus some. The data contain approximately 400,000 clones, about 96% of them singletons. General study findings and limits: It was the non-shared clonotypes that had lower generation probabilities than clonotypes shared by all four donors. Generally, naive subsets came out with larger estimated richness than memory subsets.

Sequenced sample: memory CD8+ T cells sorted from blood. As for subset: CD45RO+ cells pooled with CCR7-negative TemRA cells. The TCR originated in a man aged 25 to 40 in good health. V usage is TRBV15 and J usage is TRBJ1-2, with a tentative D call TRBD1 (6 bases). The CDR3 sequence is CATSRDGTGNYGYTF. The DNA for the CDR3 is TGTGCCACCAGCAGAGATGGAACAGGGAACTATGGCTACACCTTC.